The 7 T cell receptor beta chains in this list originate from one sample, sequenced in a study of T-cell memory formation after mild COVID-19. MiXCR, run by TCRdb on the 5' RACE reads, gives a single entry per CDR3 protein. In the table there are roughly 340,000 distinct CDR3 sequences, 20% to 25% of which are singletons. The specimen was PBMCs or a T cell subset sorted from them (not recorded which). The receptors stem from a man between 18 and 35 years old who had mild COVID-19 (a few samples of this study predate the infection). Cell type and time point are not known.

V is TRBV12-3 or TRBV12-4 and J is TRBJ1-1; D gene uncertain. Trimming removed 4 bases at V and 3 bases at J, with 15 bases between. The CDR3 runs to 15 residues. CDR3 protein: CASSSGFGGDTEAFF. The CDR3 DNA follows: TGTGCCAGCAGTTCGGGGTTTGGTGGAGACACTGAAGCTTTCTTT.

This clonotype turned up a few times. The rearrangement uses TRBV12-3 or TRBV12-4 and TRBJ2-1, with unresolved D. The V and J ends lost 6 bases and 6 bases respectively, with 12 bases between them. This CDR3 is 13 amino acids long. In DNA, the CDR3 is TGTGCCAGCAGCGACCTCACATTCAATGAGCAGTTCTTC. It is translated as CASSDLTFNEQFF.

This clonotype was detected a few times. The chain carries TRBV30 and TRBJ2-2; D is tentatively TRBD1 or TRBD2 (5 bases each). Germline loops: CDR1 GTSNPN, CDR2 SVGIG (reference sequence). This CDR3 comprises 12 residues. The V end lost 2 bases, the J end lost 6 bases, and 7 bases lay between the germline ends. The CDR3 coding sequence is TGTGCCTGGAGTCCGGGGCCCGGGGAGCTGTTTTTT. This translates into CAWSPGPGELFF.

The rearrangement links TRBV12-3 or TRBV12-4 to TRBJ2-5, with 7 bases matching TRBD1. J lost 3 bases, V lost 3 bases, and 10 bases had no gene match. The CDR3 length is 16 residues. CDR3 sequence reads: CASSFRLGTVKETQYF. CDR3 DNA sequence: TGTGCCAGCAGTTTCCGATTGGGGACAGTTAAAGAGACCCAGTACTTC.

This clonotype was observed a handful of times. CDR3: CASSESDGPRETQYF. The CDR3 nucleotides read TGTGCCAGCAGTGAATCGGATGGGCCCCGAGAGACCCAGTACTTC. V gene TRBV25-1 combines with J gene TRBJ2-5; D is unclear. The CDR3 has 15 residues. The germline V gene encodes CDR1 MGHDK and CDR2 SYGVNS. V was shortened by 1 base and J by 4 bases, with 13 bases between the two germline ends.

This CDR3 reads CATSSRKGGTGELFF. DNA for the CDR3: TGTGCCACCAGCAGTAGGAAGGGAGGCACCGGGGAGCTGTTTTTT. The chain has TRBV15 and TRBJ2-2; tentatively, D is TRBD2 (6 bases). V shed 3 bases and J shed 4 bases, with 12 bases lying between them. Germline CDR1 and CDR2: LNHNV and YYDKDF (reference sequence). The CDR3 is made up of 15 amino acids.

This chain joins TRBV5-5 and TRBJ2-3; 8 nucleotides line up with TRBD2. The CDR3 has 15 residues. Germline CDR1 SGHKS, CDR2 YYEKEE (reference sequence). J lost 5 bases, V lost 2 bases, and 7 bases had no gene match. The DNA for the CDR3 is TGTGCCAGCAGCTTTACTAGCGGATCGGGAGATACGCAGTATTTT. Translating it yields CASSFTSGSGDTQYF.